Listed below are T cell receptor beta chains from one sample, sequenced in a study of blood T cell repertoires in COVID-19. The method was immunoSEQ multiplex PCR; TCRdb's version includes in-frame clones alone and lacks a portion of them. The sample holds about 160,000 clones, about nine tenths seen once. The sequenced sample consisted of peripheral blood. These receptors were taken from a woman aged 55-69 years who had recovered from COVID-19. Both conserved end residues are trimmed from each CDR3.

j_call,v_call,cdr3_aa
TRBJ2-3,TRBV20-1,SASRGGAADTQY
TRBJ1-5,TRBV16,ASSQSAGNQPQH
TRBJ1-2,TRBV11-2,ASSLGPDYSYGYT
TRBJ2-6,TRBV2,ASSELRTGQGANVLT
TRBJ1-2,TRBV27,ASSYDRGVGYT
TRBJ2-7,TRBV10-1,ASSALIGTSGENEQY
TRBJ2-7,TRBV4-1,ASSQLLAGALYEQY
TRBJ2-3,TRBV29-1,SVQGSSTDTQY
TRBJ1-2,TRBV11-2,ASSLDRGQALVNYGYT
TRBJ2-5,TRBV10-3,AIRGGQGDMGETQY
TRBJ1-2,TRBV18,ASSPVIGREAYGYT
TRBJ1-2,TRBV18,ASSPDSPANYGYT
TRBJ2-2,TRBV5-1,ASSSTPQGANTGELF
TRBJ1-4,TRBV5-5,ASSWGDRDITTNEKLF
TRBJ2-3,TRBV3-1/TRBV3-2,ASSQRGGQDTQY
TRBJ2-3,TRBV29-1,SAEGYGTGRVPDTQY
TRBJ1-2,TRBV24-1,ATSPGLDYGYT
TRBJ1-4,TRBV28,ASSLSGGQEKLF
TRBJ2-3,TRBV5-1,ASSLVTGGRDTDTQY
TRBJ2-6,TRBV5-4,ASSTRQESGANVLT
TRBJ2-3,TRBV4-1,ASSLSGTGADTQY
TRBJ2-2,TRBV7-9,AISLGTLFAGELF
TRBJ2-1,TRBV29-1,SVEGYQGSNEQF
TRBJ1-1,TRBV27,ASSPWDRRTEAF
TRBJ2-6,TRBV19,ASMSLTLGANVLT
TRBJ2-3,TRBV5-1,ASNNGVNTQY
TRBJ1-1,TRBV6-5,ASSNPTGTEAF
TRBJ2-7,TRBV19,ASSMSGGAYEQY
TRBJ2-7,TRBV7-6,ASSLATSGGAGEQY
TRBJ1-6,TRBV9,ASSVDSVYSPLH
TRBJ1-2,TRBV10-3,AISESMERALYYGYT
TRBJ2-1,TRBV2,ASTEQIYNEQF
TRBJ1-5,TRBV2,ASSIGQGYSNQPQH
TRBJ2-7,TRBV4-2,ASSQLITGLAGGSSSNEQY
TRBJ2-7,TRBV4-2,ASRGRGVEQY
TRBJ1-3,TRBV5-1,ASSDIRGGGNTIY
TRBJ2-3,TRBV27,ASSSRGLAGGPDTQY